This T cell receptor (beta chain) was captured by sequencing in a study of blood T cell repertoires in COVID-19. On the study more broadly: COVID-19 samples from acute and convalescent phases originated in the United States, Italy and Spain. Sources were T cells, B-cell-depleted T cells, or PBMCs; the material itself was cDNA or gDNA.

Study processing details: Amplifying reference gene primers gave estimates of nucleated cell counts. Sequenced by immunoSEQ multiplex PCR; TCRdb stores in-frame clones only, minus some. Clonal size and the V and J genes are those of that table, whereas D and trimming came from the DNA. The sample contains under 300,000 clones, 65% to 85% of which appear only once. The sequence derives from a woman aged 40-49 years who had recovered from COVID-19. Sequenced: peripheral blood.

The CDR3 loop reads CASSAPGQGPEQYF. In DNA, the CDR3 is TGTGCCAGCAGTGCGCCGGGACAGGGTCCCGAGCAGTACTTC. The V call is TRBV28, the J call TRBJ2-7; 9 bases are shared with TRBD1. The CDR3 has 14 amino acids. The V and J ends lost 5 bases and 6 bases, in that order; junction bases with no gene match: 8. Germline loops: CDR1 MDHEN, CDR2 SYDVKM.